This T cell receptor (beta chain) was recovered during a study of T cell responses to AZD1222 COVID-19 vaccine. About the research overall: Second doses that came at about 4 or about 12 weeks were put together. Study-wide results and limits: Females made up more of the donors, who were largely white British, and clonal diversity may have come out too low. Baseline serostatus was positive in only six AZD1222 recipients. The study sampled repertoires only after the peak T cell response.

Measured with immunoSEQ multiplex PCR; TCRdb has only the in-frame clones, and not every one. The sample lists under 120,000 clones, more than 90% seen once, with roughly 1.1% in the top ten. With 2 bases removed from V and 5 bases from J, the gap between germline ends came to 16 bases. This CDR3 has 15 amino acids. In germline, CDR1 is MNHEY, CDR2 SVGAGI. Regarding this clone: What it recognizes is unknown.

The sequence was obtained from an adult in good health. The sequencing here drew on peripheral blood, taken on day 0 of AZD1222 vaccination. The chain links TRBV6-5 to TRBJ2-7, with D unclear. CDR3 protein: CASSYSSVFMDEQYF. CDR3 coding DNA: TGTGCCAGCAGTTACAGCAGCGTCTTCATGGACGAGCAGTACTTC.